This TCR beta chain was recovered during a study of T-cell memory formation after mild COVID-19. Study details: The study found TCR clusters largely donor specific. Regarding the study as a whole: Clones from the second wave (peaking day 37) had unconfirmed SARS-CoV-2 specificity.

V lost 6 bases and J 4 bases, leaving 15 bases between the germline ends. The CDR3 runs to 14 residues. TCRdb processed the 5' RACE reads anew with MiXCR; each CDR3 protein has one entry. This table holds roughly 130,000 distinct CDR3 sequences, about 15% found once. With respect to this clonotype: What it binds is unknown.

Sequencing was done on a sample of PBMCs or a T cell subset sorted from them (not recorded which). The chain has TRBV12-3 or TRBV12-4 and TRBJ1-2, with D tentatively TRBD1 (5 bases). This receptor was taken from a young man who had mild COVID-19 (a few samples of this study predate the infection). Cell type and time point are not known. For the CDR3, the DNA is TGTGCCAGCAGCCGTGACAGCAACCCCTATGGCTACACCTTC. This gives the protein CASSRDSNPYGYTF.